The rows below give T cell receptor beta chains drawn from one sample of a study of shared clonotypes between healthy human individuals. The assay was immunoSEQ multiplex PCR, and TCRdb's table has in-frame clones only and misses some. The profile shows around 610,000 clones, roughly 95% of them singletons. The specimen sequenced was naive CD8+ T cells sorted from blood. The receptors were gathered from a young woman in good health. CDR3s include the opening cysteine and the closing phenylalanine or tryptophan. D genes are given only for firm matches. Some rows have no size entry. The others give once, few or many, or a class for an expanded clone.

>NA|TRBV11-3|TRBD2|TRBJ2-1
CASSWGLKGYEQFF
TGTGCCAGCAGCTGGGGACTAAAGGGCTATGAGCAGTTCTTC
>NA|TRBV7-7|NA|TRBJ2-2
CASSPVLTNTGELFF
TGTGCCAGCAGCCCGGTCCTGACGAACACCGGGGAGCTGTTTTTT
>NA|TRBV29-1|NA|TRBJ1-2
CSVWGAQPHSYTF
TGCAGCGTTTGGGGGGCGCAGCCTCACAGCTACACCTTC
>NA|TRBV2|TRBD1|TRBJ2-7
CASRGTGPYEQYF
TGTGCCAGCAGGGGGACAGGGCCCTACGAGCAGTACTTC
>NA|TRBV7-3|TRBD2|TRBJ2-1
CASSLGGRSSYNEQFF
TGTGCCAGCAGCTTAGGCGGGAGGAGCTCCTACAATGAGCAGTTCTTC
>NA|TRBV7-9|NA|TRBJ1-1
CASSLAGWNTEAFF
TGTGCCAGCAGCTTGGCAGGCTGGAACACTGAAGCTTTCTTT
>NA|TRBV27|NA|TRBJ2-1
CASFADSTNEQFF
TGTGCCAGCTTTGCGGACAGCACCAATGAGCAGTTCTTC
>once|TRBV28|NA|TRBJ2-1
CASSSLATPYNEQFF
TGTGCCAGCAGTTCCTTAGCGACCCCCTACAATGAGCAGTTCTTC
>NA|TRBV27|NA|TRBJ1-2
CASSSSQRGGLRGYTF
TGTGCCAGCAGTTCTTCACAAAGGGGGGGGCTGAGGGGCTACACCTTC
>few|TRBV9|NA|TRBJ1-1
CASSVGDTEAFF
TGTGCCAGCAGCGTAGGGGACACTGAAGCTTTCTTT
>NA|TRBV11-2|NA|TRBJ1-2
CASSPAHYFRYTF
TGTGCCAGCTCCCCTGCCCACTATTTCCGCTACACCTTC
>NA|TRBV9|TRBD1|TRBJ1-2
CASSAGQGRGYTF
TGTGCCAGCAGCGCTGGACAGGGGCGCGGCTACACCTTC
>NA|TRBV11-2|NA|TRBJ1-3
CASSLEVPRPSGNTIYF
TGTGCCAGCAGCTTAGAGGTACCTAGGCCCTCGGGAAACACCATATATTTT
>NA|TRBV29-1|NA|TRBJ1-1
CSVYRDQIEAFF
TGCAGCGTCTACCGGGACCAAATTGAAGCTTTCTTT
>NA|TRBV10-1|TRBD1|TRBJ1-1
CASSDLQGSGTEAFF
TGCGCCAGCAGTGATTTACAGGGGAGCGGGACTGAAGCTTTCTTT
>NA|TRBV27|NA|TRBJ2-7
CASSPSLDSSSYEQYF
TGTGCCAGCAGCCCATCTCTGGACAGTTCTTCCTACGAGCAGTACTTC
>NA|TRBV11-3|TRBD2|TRBJ2-7
CASSLAGLAGRRDSYEQYF
TGTGCCAGCAGCTTAGCGGGACTAGCGGGAAGAAGAGACTCCTACGAGCAGTACTTC
>NA|TRBV6-5|NA|TRBJ2-7
CASSYEAAANEQYF
TGTGCCAGCAGTTATGAGGCAGCCGCTAACGAGCAGTACTTC
>NA|TRBV2|TRBD1|TRBJ1-2
CASSDWDSYGYTF
TGTGCCAGCAGTGACTGGGACAGCTATGGCTACACCTTC
>NA|TRBV27|TRBD2|TRBJ2-7
CASRPEAGDVYEQYF
TGTGCCAGCAGACCAGAAGCGGGAGATGTTTACGAGCAGTACTTC
>NA|TRBV20-1|NA|TRBJ2-7
CSGFGDYEQYF
TGCAGTGGGTTCGGTGACTACGAGCAGTACTTC
>NA|TRBV27|NA|TRBJ2-3
CASSLYPPDTQYF
TGTGCCAGCAGTCTATACCCCCCTGATACGCAGTATTTT
>NA|TRBV18|NA|TRBJ2-7
CASSQDRYSYEQYF
TGTGCCAGCTCACAAGACCGGTACTCCTACGAGCAGTACTTC
>NA|TRBV19|NA|TRBJ2-7
CASSTDLRSSYEQYF
TGTGCCAGTAGTACGGACCTGAGGAGCTCCTACGAGCAGTACTTC
>once|TRBV5-6|TRBD2|TRBJ2-7
CASSLATSGIVTYEQYF
TGTGCCAGCAGCTTGGCGACTAGCGGGATCGTAACCTACGAGCAGTACTTC
>once|TRBV13|NA|TRBJ2-4
CASSRESGNIQYF
TGTGCCAGCAGCCGGGAGTCGGGGAACATTCAGTACTTC
>NA|TRBV15|NA|TRBJ1-3
CATSRDLGDLQRNTIYF
TGTGCCACCAGCAGAGATCTAGGAGATTTGCAGAGAAACACCATATATTTT
>NA|TRBV27|TRBD2|TRBJ2-3
CASSPVVLAAPTDTQYF
TGTGCCAGCAGCCCCGTAGTTCTAGCGGCGCCCACAGATACGCAGTATTTT
>NA|TRBV15|NA|TRBJ2-5
CATSRVQQETQYF
TGTGCCACCAGCAGAGTACAGCAAGAGACCCAGTACTTC
>NA|TRBV27|NA|TRBJ1-2
CASSLVGAPPNYGYTF
TGTGCCAGCAGCTTGGTGGGGGCCCCACCTAACTATGGCTACACCTTC
>once|TRBV5-6|NA|TRBJ2-2
CASSLVRGRSIAGELFF
TGTGCCAGCAGCTTGGTCAGGGGAAGATCTATTGCCGGGGAGCTGTTTTTT
>NA|TRBV5-4|TRBD2|TRBJ2-1
CASSLPGGASYNEQFF
TGTGCCAGCAGCTTGCCGGGGGGGGCCTCCTACAATGAGCAGTTCTTC
>NA|TRBV28|NA|TRBJ1-1
CASSIRGTVNTEAFF
TGTGCCAGCAGTATCCGCGGGACGGTTAACACTGAAGCTTTCTTT
>once|TRBV28|TRBD2|TRBJ2-7
CASRATGTSGRKSSYEQYF
TGTGCCAGCAGGGCAACCGGGACTAGCGGGAGAAAAAGCTCCTACGAGCAGTACTTC
>NA|TRBV6-5|NA|TRBJ2-2
CASTPTSTGELFF
TGTGCCAGCACCCCGACTTCGACCGGGGAGCTGTTTTTT
>NA|TRBV2|TRBD2|TRBJ2-3
CASSEASGSRGTDTQYF
TGTGCCAGCAGTGAGGCTAGCGGGAGTAGGGGCACAGATACGCAGTATTTT
>few|TRBV27|NA|TRBJ2-7
CASSLPTYEQYF
TGTGCCAGCAGTTTGCCTACCTACGAGCAGTACTTC
>NA|TRBV28|NA|TRBJ1-2
CASTGTNYGYTF
TGTGCCAGCACTGGGACAAACTATGGCTACACCTTC
>NA|TRBV27|NA|TRBJ1-2
CASSSTDPFPTAGYTF
TGTGCCAGCAGTTCCACCGACCCGTTCCCGACGGCAGGCTACACCTTC
>NA|TRBV2|NA|TRBJ2-2
CASSDSRSTGELFF
TGTGCCAGCAGTGATAGCCGGAGCACCGGGGAGCTGTTTTTT
>NA|TRBV7-9|TRBD1|TRBJ2-7
CASSQDRVFYEQYF
TGTGCCAGCAGCCAGGACAGGGTCTTCTACGAGCAGTACTTC
>NA|TRBV2|NA|TRBJ2-1
CASLRVPYNEQFF
TGTGCCAGCCTGCGGGTCCCCTACAATGAGCAGTTCTTC
>NA|TRBV27|NA|TRBJ2-7
CASSFSPGSFLYEQYF
TGTGCCAGCAGTTTCTCCCCAGGGTCGTTTCTCTACGAGCAGTACTTC
>once|TRBV4-1|NA|TRBJ2-7
CASSLTSDQTYEQYF
TGCGCCAGCAGCCTTACTTCGGACCAGACCTACGAGCAGTACTTC
>NA|TRBV28|NA|TRBJ2-3
CASSLRTEITDTQYF
TGTGCCAGCAGTCTCAGGACAGAGATCACAGATACGCAGTATTTT
>NA|TRBV9|NA|TRBJ2-1
CASSVSRLGGLYEQFF
TGTGCCAGCAGCGTAAGCCGGCTCGGGGGTCTCTATGAGCAGTTCTTC
>NA|TRBV18|NA|TRBJ1-2
CASSPVRGNYGYTF
TGTGCCAGCTCACCAGTTAGGGGTAACTATGGCTACACCTTC
>once|TRBV4-1|TRBD1|TRBJ2-5
CASSQGQGIAETQYF
TGCGCCAGCAGCCAAGGACAGGGAATAGCAGAGACCCAGTACTTC
>once|TRBV5-6|NA|TRBJ2-7
CASSLDGETYEQYF
TGTGCCAGCAGCTTGGACGGTGAAACCTACGAGCAGTACTTC
>NA|TRBV19|NA|TRBJ1-1
CASMSREGGTEAFF
TGTGCCAGTATGAGTCGTGAGGGTGGCACTGAAGCTTTCTTT
>NA|TRBV6-5|TRBD1|TRBJ2-1
CASSYATGGLYNEQFF
TGTGCCAGCAGTTACGCTACAGGGGGCCTATACAATGAGCAGTTCTTC
>NA|TRBV21-1|NA|TRBJ2-1
CASSKEREPGDEQFF
TGTGCCAGCAGCAAAGAAAGGGAACCGGGGGATGAGCAGTTCTTC
>NA|TRBV27|NA|TRBJ1-1
CASSSTENTEAFF
TGTGCCAGCAGTTCCACAGAGAACACTGAAGCTTTCTTT
>NA|TRBV27|NA|TRBJ1-2
CASSPLPGPIYGYTF
TGTGCCAGCAGTCCACTACCGGGACCTATCTATGGCTACACCTTC
>NA|TRBV10-3|NA|TRBJ2-1
CAIGGLPGVPYNEQFF
TGTGCCATCGGGGGGTTGCCGGGGGTCCCCTACAATGAGCAGTTCTTC
>NA|TRBV2|NA|TRBJ1-5
CASRVQSNQPQHF
TGTGCCAGCAGGGTGCAAAGCAATCAGCCCCAGCATTTT
>NA|TRBV9|NA|TRBJ1-1
CASSVGGRDTEAFF
TGTGCCAGCAGCGTAGGGGGCCGCGACACTGAAGCTTTCTTT